The 12 T cell receptor beta chains listed next were all sequenced from one sample in a study of blood T cell repertoires in COVID-19. Using immunoSEQ multiplex PCR, the repertoire was profiled, and TCRdb retains in-frame clones only, with some absent. The repertoire holds about 160,000 clones, with over 80% as singletons. The sequencing input was peripheral blood. Every receptor here comes from a man between 25 and 39 years old with COVID-19, enrolled during active disease.

This clone was seen just once. The rearrangement links TRBV7-8 to TRBJ1-2; D not certain. Per the germline V gene, CDR1 is SGHVS and CDR2 is FQNEAQ. The CDR3 has 13 amino acids. V shed 1 base and J shed 8 bases, with 11 bases lying between them. In DNA form, the CDR3 reads TGTGCCAGCAGCTTAGGTTCCGGGTGGGGCTACACCTTC. Residues: CASSLGSGWGYTF.

V is TRBV5-8 and J is TRBJ2-4, with TRBD1 matching over 7 bases. Germline CDR1 is SGHTS and CDR2 is YDEGEE. The J segment lost 1 base and the V segment lost 4 bases, leaving 5 bases of the junction unmatched. The CDR3 runs to 15 residues. CDR3 sequence (DNA): TGTGCCAGCAGCGACAGGGTTACGGCCAAAAACATTCAGTACTTC. Residues: CASSDRVTAKNIQYF.

CDR3 in DNA: TGTGCCAGCAGCCCCAACAGGGGAAGAACTGAAGCTTTCTTT. The encoded protein is CASSPNRGRTEAFF. The rearrangement uses TRBV11-1 and TRBJ1-1, with 7 bases that match TRBD1. CDR1 and CDR2 from the germline V gene are SGHAT and FQDESV (reference sequence). The CDR3 sequence is 14 residues long. J gave up 5 bases and V 5 bases, and 8 bases lay outside the gene matches.

This clone was detected once. This chain connects TRBV6-4 to TRBJ2-7; TRBD2 agrees at 7 bases. Per the germline V gene, CDR1 is MRHNA and CDR2 is SNTAGT. CDR3 length: 14 amino acids. Losses at the gene ends were 4 bases for V and 5 bases for J; bases not matched to a gene: 8. The CDR3 bases are TGTGCCAGCAGTGTCATGGGCGGGAGCAACGAGCAGTACTTC. Translation gives CASSVMGGSNEQYF.

The chain has TRBV5-1 and TRBJ2-2; 9 nucleotides align to TRBD2. The V and J ends lost 0 bases and 5 bases, in that order; junction bases with no gene match: 17. This CDR3 spans 20 amino acids. Germline values: CDR1 SGHRS, CDR2 YFSETQ. The CDR3 bases are TGCGCCAGCAGCTTGGCCGCCCGGACAGTTTCGGGACTAGCAACCGGGGAGCTGTTTTTT. It encodes CASSLAARTVSGLATGELFF.

J is TRBJ2-3 and V is TRBV7-6, with 16 bases identical to TRBD2. V shed 5 bases, J shed 0 bases, and the junction held 5 bases outside the gene matches. The CDR3 spans 18 residues. From germline, CDR1 is SGHVS and CDR2 FNYEAQ. The chain's CDR3 is CASSPPGLAGGSTDTQYF. The CDR3 nucleotides read TGTGCCAGCAGCCCGCCGGGACTAGCGGGAGGGAGCACAGATACGCAGTATTTT. Full variable domain (rest looked up from reference TRBV7-6 and TRBJ2-3): GAGVSQSPRYKVTKRGQDVALRCDPISGHVSLYWYRQALGQGPEFLTYFNYEAQQDKSGLPNDRFSAERPEGSISTLTIQRTEQRDSAMYRCASSPPGLAGGSTDTQYFGPGTRLTVL.

The CDR3 protein is CASSHTRGGRSYEQYF. The CDR3 DNA reads TGTGCCAGTAGTCATACGCGGGGCGGTCGGTCCTACGAGCAGTACTTC. The gene calls are TRBV19 and TRBJ2-7, with a possible D match to TRBD2 (6 bases). CDR3 length: 16 residues. Germline CDR1 LNHDA, CDR2 SQIVND (reference sequence). The V and J ends lost 5 bases and 1 base respectively, with 18 bases between them.

The CDR3 bases are TGTGCCAGCAGCTTGGGTGCCAGGGGAAGCGGGGAGCTGTTTTTT. Protein: CASSLGARGSGELFF. The chain couples TRBV5-6 to TRBJ2-2; TRBD1 is a possible D gene (6 bases). CDR1 is SGHDT, CDR2 YYEEEE, per germline. The CDR3 is made up of 15 amino acids. Trimming shortened V by 0 bases and J by 7 bases, and 13 bases separated the two germline ends.

This rearrangement joins TRBV29-1 to TRBJ1-5; D may be TRBD1 (6 bases). CDR1 SQVTM and CDR2 ANQGSEA come from the germline V gene. The V end was cut by 7 bases, the J end by 2 bases, with 9 bases between. There are 12 residues in the CDR3. The chain's CDR3 is CSAGHGNQPQHF. The CDR3 bases are TGCAGCGCGGGACACGGCAATCAGCCCCAGCATTTT. The variable domain in full, completed from reference TRBV29-1 and TRBJ1-5, reads SAVISQKPSRDICQRGTSLTIQCQVDSQVTMMFWYRQQPGQSLTLIATANQGSEATYESGFVIDKFPISRPNLTFSTLTVSNMSPEDSSIYLCSAGHGNQPQHFGDGTRLSIL.

This clone was counted a few times. The chain links TRBV6-2 or TRBV6-3 to TRBJ1-5, with a possible D match to TRBD1 (5 bases). CDR1 is MNHEY, CDR2 SVGEGT, per germline. CDR3 size: 14 residues. Trimming stripped 6 bases from V and 6 bases from J, with 15 bases between. Written as DNA, the CDR3 is TGTGCCAGCAGCTCAGGGACTGAAACTCAGCCCCAGCATTTT. Translation gives CASSSGTETQPQHF.

This chain joins TRBV5-6 and TRBJ1-4, with 10 bases aligning to TRBD1. With 0 bases clipped from V and 8 bases from J, the junction kept 10 bases outside the gene matches. CDR1 SGHDT and CDR2 YYEEEE come from the germline V gene. The CDR3 totals 17 residues. CDR3 DNA: TGTGCCAGCAGCTTGGTAGGGACAGGGGCCCGAAACGAAAAACTGTTTTTT. Protein: CASSLVGTGARNEKLFF.

This chain uses TRBV9 with TRBJ1-5; TRBD1 agrees at 8 bases. The V segment lost 4 bases and the J segment 9 bases; nucleotides outside the gene matches: 6. Per germline, CDR1 SGDLS and CDR2 YYNGEE. The CDR3 has 13 residues. CDR3 in DNA: TGTGCCAGCAGCCCTCCACAGGGGGGGCCCCAGCATTTT. Its protein is CASSPPQGGPQHF.